This T cell receptor beta chain was identified in a study of shared clonotypes between healthy human individuals. The V end lost 5 bases, the J end lost 7 bases, and 23 bases lay between the germline ends. This CDR3 region has 16 residues. Germline V CDR1 and CDR2: MDHEN, SYDVKM. The assay was immunoSEQ multiplex PCR, and TCRdb's table has in-frame clones only and misses some. There are under 2.5 million clones in the sample; 92% occur only once, and around 0.38% lies in the top ten. The gene calls are TRBV28 and TRBJ1-2, with D maybe TRBD1 (6 bases). The source of this sequence is a man aged 18 to 29 in good health. Some clones in this sample may be carry-over from other donors' samples. The specimen was naive CD4+ T cells from PBMCs. Noted subset: CD45RA+ positively selected. The CDR3 nucleotides read TGTGCCAGCAGTCTAACCGGACAGCTCTATGGCGGTGGCTACACCTTC. Protein product: CASSLTGQLYGGGYTF.